A single TCR beta chain is shown here with its context. Generated by immunoSEQ multiplex PCR, the TCRdb table keeps only in-frame clones and is missing some. The data hold approximately 18,000 clones, with around 87% observed a single time. This sample was taken from a study of T cell clones after liver transplantation. The material sequenced was CD8+ T cells from blood, taken around 42 months after liver transplant. This receptor was obtained from a human patient who received a liver transplant. The graft donor may account for some of the T cells.

CDR3 nucleotide sequence: TGTGCCAGCAGTTCTCTTACAGGGGGCCACGAGCAGTACTTC. Translated, it gives CASSSLTGGHEQYF. The V call is TRBV28, the J call TRBJ2-7; 9 bases map to TRBD1. V lost 4 bases, J lost 5 bases, and 6 bases stayed unmatched. The CDR3 runs to 14 residues. Per germline, CDR1 MDHEN and CDR2 SYDVKM.